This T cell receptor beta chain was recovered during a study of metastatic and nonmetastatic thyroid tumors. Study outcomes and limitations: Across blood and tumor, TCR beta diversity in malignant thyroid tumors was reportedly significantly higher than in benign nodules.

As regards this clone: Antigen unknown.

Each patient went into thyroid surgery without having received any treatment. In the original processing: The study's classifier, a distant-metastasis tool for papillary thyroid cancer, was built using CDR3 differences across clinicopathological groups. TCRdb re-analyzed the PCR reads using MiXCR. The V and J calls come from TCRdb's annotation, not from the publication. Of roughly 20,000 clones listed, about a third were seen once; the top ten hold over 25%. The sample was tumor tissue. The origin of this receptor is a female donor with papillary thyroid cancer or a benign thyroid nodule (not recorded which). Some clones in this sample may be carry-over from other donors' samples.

CDR3: CASSPLGQGDYGYTF. CDR3 bases: TGCGCCAGCAGCCCCCTAGGACAAGGAGACTATGGCTACACCTTC. This chain connects TRBV5-1 to TRBJ1-2; the D gene is possibly TRBD1 (5 bases). The germline CDR1 and CDR2 sequences are SGHRS and YFSETQ. The CDR3 sequence is 15 residues long. The V end was cut by 4 bases, the J end by 3 bases, with 16 bases between.